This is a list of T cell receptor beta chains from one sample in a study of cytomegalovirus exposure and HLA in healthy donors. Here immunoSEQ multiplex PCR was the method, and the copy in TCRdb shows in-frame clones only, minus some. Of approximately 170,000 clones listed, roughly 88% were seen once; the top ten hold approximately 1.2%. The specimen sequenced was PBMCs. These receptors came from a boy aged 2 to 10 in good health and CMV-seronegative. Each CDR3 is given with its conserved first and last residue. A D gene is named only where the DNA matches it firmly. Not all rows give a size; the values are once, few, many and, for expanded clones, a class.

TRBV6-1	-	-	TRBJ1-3	CASSEAGGSGNTIYF	TGTGCCAGCAGTGAGGCGGGAGGCTCTGGAAACACCATATATTTT
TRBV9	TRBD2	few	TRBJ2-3	CASSVGLAGGSPTDTQYF	TGTGCCAGCAGCGTAGGGTTAGCGGGAGGGTCCCCCACAGATACGCAGTATTTT
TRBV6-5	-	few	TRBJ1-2	CASSYSGGDPYGYTF	TGTGCCAGCAGTTACTCGGGGGGAGACCCCTATGGCTACACCTTC
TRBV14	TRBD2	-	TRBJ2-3	CASSQGLAGLDTQYF	TGTGCCAGCAGCCAAGGACTAGCGGGGTTGGATACGCAGTATTTT
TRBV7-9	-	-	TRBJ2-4	CASSSGGGNIQYF	TGTGCCAGCAGTTCAGGAGGTGGAAACATTCAGTACTTC
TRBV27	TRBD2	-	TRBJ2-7	CASSTSEIYEQYF	TGTGCCAGCTCAACTAGCGAGATCTACGAGCAGTACTTC
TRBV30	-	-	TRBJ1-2	CAWSVGPGARGYTF	TGTGCCTGGAGTGTAGGGCCAGGGGCGAGGGGCTACACCTTC
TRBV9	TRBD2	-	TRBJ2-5	CASSSGTSAYQETQYF	TGTGCCAGCAGCTCGGGGACTAGCGCGTACCAAGAGACCCAGTACTTC
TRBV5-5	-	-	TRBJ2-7	CASSDSSRDTSSYEQYF	TGTGCCAGCAGCGATTCCAGTCGGGACACCAGCTCCTACGAGCAGTACTTC
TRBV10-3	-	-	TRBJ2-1	CAIGPRLYNEQFF	TGTGCCATCGGCCCGCGGCTCTACAATGAGCAGTTCTTC
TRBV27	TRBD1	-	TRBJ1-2	CASSGTGGAPIYGYTF	TGTGCCAGCAGTGGGACAGGGGGCGCTCCGATCTATGGCTACACCTTC
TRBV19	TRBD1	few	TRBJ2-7	CASSTGTETYEQYF	TGTGCCAGTAGTACTGGGACAGAAACCTACGAGCAGTACTTC
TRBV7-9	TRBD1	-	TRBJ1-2	CASSLDTGGYGYTF	TGTGCCAGCAGCTTAGATACAGGGGGCTATGGCTACACCTTC
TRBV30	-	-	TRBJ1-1	CAWERDSRGTEAFF	TGTGCCTGGGAGAGGGACTCACGAGGGACTGAAGCTTTCTTT
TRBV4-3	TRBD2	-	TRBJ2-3	CASSQDGEGRESFTDTQYF	TGCGCCAGCAGCCAAGATGGGGAGGGACGGGAGAGTTTCACAGATACGCAGTATTTT
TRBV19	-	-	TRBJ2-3	CASSQNSDTQYF	TGTGCCAGTAGTCAAAACTCGGATACGCAGTATTTT
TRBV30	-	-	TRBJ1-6	CAWRSTGYNSPLHF	TGTGCCTGGAGGTCGACAGGTTATAATTCACCCCTCCACTTT
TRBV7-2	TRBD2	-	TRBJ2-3	CASSLGGAGGPTDTQYF	TGTGCCAGCAGCTTAGGAGGGGCGGGAGGGCCCACAGATACGCAGTATTTT
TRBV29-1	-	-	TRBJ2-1	CSVVTANEQFF	TGCAGCGTTGTTACCGCGAATGAGCAGTTCTTC
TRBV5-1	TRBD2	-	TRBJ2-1	CASSRMTSGNYEQFF	TGCGCCAGCAGCCGCATGACTAGCGGGAACTATGAGCAGTTCTTC
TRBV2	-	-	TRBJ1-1	CASKFSGDTEAFF	TGTGCCAGCAAGTTCTCGGGGGACACTGAAGCTTTCTTT
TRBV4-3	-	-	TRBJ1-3	CASSRGLTTGNTIYF	TGCGCCAGCAGCCGGGGACTCACCACTGGAAACACCATATATTTT
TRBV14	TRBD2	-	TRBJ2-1	CASSPWASGTYNEQFF	TGTGCCAGCAGCCCATGGGCTAGCGGGACCTACAATGAGCAGTTCTTC
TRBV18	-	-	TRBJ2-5	CASSPTGTLQETQYF	TGTGCCAGCTCACCTACCGGGACACTCCAAGAGACCCAGTACTTC
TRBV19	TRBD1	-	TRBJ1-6	CASRDRGIFYNSPLHF	TGTGCCAGCCGAGACAGGGGGATTTTCTATAATTCACCCCTCCACTTT
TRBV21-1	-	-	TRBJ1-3	CASHEALHPGNTIYF	TGTGCCAGCCACGAGGCACTTCATCCTGGAAACACCATATATTTT
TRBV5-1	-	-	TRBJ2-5	CASSLAPGETQYF	TGCGCCAGCAGCTTGGCCCCGGGGGAGACCCAGTACTTC
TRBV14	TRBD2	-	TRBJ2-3	CASSPSWGGQYF	TGTGCCAGCAGCCCCTCTTGGGGGGGGCAGTATTTT
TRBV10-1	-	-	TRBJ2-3	CASSESRGIDTQYF	TGCGCCAGCAGTGAGTCGAGGGGGATAGATACGCAGTATTTT
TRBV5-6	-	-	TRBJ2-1	CASLPGSWSDEQFF	TGTGCCAGCCTTCCGGGATCCTGGAGCGATGAGCAGTTCTTC
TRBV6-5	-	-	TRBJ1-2	CASTSAGPGGYTF	TGTGCCAGCACCTCTGCGGGGCCGGGCGGCTACACCTTC
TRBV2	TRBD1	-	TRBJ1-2	CASRGRQGGGYTF	TGTGCCAGCAGGGGAAGACAGGGGGGTGGCTACACCTTC
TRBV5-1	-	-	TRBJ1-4	CASSQGQTNEKLFF	TGCGCCAGCAGCCAAGGACAGACTAATGAAAAACTGTTTTTT
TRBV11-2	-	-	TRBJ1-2	CASSSYRVNGGYTF	TGTGCCAGCAGCTCGTACCGGGTTAACGGGGGCTACACCTTC
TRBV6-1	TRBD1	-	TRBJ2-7	CASREAGTGGHEQYF	TGTGCCAGCAGGGAGGCCGGGACAGGGGGCCACGAGCAGTACTTC
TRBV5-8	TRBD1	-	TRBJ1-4	CASSLGQGASNEKLFF	TGTGCCAGCAGCCTTGGCCAGGGGGCTTCTAATGAAAAACTGTTTTTT
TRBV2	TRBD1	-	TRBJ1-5	CASGHKAAGGSNQPQHF	TGTGCCAGCGGCCATAAGGCGGCAGGGGGAAGCAATCAGCCCCAGCATTTT